This is a list of T cell receptor beta chains from one sample in a study of blood T cell repertoires in COVID-19. TCRdb's copy holds only in-frame clones and misses some; the assay was immunoSEQ multiplex PCR. The sample yields 250,000 to 300,000 clones, 85% to 90% seen once. The sequenced sample consisted of peripheral blood. The receptor source for this set is a woman aged 25 to 45 with COVID-19, enrolled during active disease. CDR3s include the opening cysteine and the closing phenylalanine or tryptophan.

j_call: TRBJ2-3; v_call: TRBV6-5; cdr3_aa: CASRGDTDTQYF
j_call: TRBJ2-2; v_call: TRBV6-5; cdr3_aa: CASSYSGRARTGELFF
j_call: TRBJ1-5; v_call: TRBV10-3; cdr3_aa: CAISEGGPQPQHF
j_call: TRBJ2-3; v_call: TRBV7-9; cdr3_aa: CASSSGRGTDTQYF
j_call: TRBJ2-4; v_call: TRBV10-1; cdr3_aa: CASSGTDSNIQYF
j_call: TRBJ2-7; v_call: TRBV4-1; cdr3_aa: CASSPLKGTGRSYEQYF
j_call: TRBJ2-7; v_call: TRBV5-1; cdr3_aa: CASSLTAGGGYEQYF
j_call: TRBJ2-3; v_call: TRBV7-9; cdr3_aa: CASSLARGIEDTQYF
j_call: TRBJ2-5; v_call: TRBV5-1; cdr3_aa: CASSEGLAGGETQYF
j_call: TRBJ2-7; v_call: TRBV6-2/TRBV6-3; cdr3_aa: CASSYIAGRPYEQYF
j_call: TRBJ2-3; v_call: TRBV9; cdr3_aa: CASSVAASGITDTQYF
j_call: TRBJ2-5; v_call: TRBV2; cdr3_aa: CASSQLVGETQYF
j_call: TRBJ2-7; v_call: TRBV7-9; cdr3_aa: CASSVRGTGSYEQYF
j_call: TRBJ1-2; v_call: TRBV5-1; cdr3_aa: CASRETGLDGYTF
j_call: TRBJ2-1; v_call: TRBV9; cdr3_aa: CASSISDRSEQFF
j_call: TRBJ2-5; v_call: TRBV4-3; cdr3_aa: CASTGGWQETQYF
j_call: TRBJ1-6; v_call: TRBV7-2; cdr3_aa: CASSRQGGNSPLHF
j_call: TRBJ2-1; v_call: TRBV29-1; cdr3_aa: CSAEGDNEQFF
j_call: TRBJ1-1; v_call: TRBV4-1; cdr3_aa: CASSPGQGARTEAFF
j_call: TRBJ2-7; v_call: TRBV19; cdr3_aa: CASSTTGQRIYEQYF
j_call: TRBJ1-2; v_call: TRBV29-1; cdr3_aa: CSVPDRGDYGYTF
j_call: TRBJ1-2; v_call: TRBV11-2; cdr3_aa: CASSLDGRDYGYTF
j_call: TRBJ1-1; v_call: TRBV2; cdr3_aa: CASSEQTEAFF
j_call: TRBJ2-5; v_call: TRBV16; cdr3_aa: CASSQSIGRAAETQYF